Listed below are T cell receptor beta chains from one sample, sequenced in a study of T cells in Graves' hyperthyroidism and ophthalmopathy. From the multiplex PCR reads, TCRdb called clonotypes with MiXCR, one entry per CDR3 protein. In the table there are about 500,000 distinct CDR3 sequences, approximately 16% of which are singletons. The sequenced sample consisted of blood. The origin of the receptors is a woman aged 25 to 39 with Graves' ophthalmopathy. CDR3s leave out the opening cysteine and the closing phenylalanine or tryptophan. Each record gives: V gene, clone size, J gene, CDR3 protein. Size is stated for part of the rows, as once, few or many counts, or as a class when the clone is expanded.

TRBV27	-	TRBJ2-3	ASSLIGREGTDTQY
TRBV5-1	few	TRBJ1-4	ASSSGPGQVTTNEKLF
TRBV9	-	TRBJ2-5	ASSVEFNQRTQY
TRBV12-3/TRBV12-4	few	TRBJ2-5	ASSPTTGQGLRETQY
TRBV3-1	-	TRBJ2-7	ASSPRQAVYEQY
TRBV20-1	many	TRBJ2-5	SASTRRDVVEETQY
TRBV7-9	few	TRBJ1-5	ASSSWGQRGNQPQH
TRBV13	many	TRBJ2-7	ASSASRSTYEQY
TRBV12-3/TRBV12-4	few	TRBJ1-2	ASSRAGQPYGYT
TRBV5-4	few	TRBJ1-2	ASSLAGQIYGYT
TRBV7-2	many	TRBJ1-2	ASSFPGGWYGYT
TRBV7-8	-	TRBJ1-5	ASSLGYRGRENQPQH
TRBV7-2	many	TRBJ2-1	ASSLRTLLGSYNEQF
TRBV7-9	many	TRBJ2-7	ASSFPGVDYEQY
TRBV7-9	many	TRBJ2-1	ASSAKRRTSGRVNEQF
TRBV19	few	TRBJ1-1	ASTDVGNTEAF
TRBV5-1	many	TRBJ2-1	ASSLVGGANNEQF
TRBV11-1	many	TRBJ2-2	ASSLSRGFTGELF
TRBV12-3/TRBV12-4	few	TRBJ1-5	ASSSNRGFDPDQPQH
TRBV28	-	TRBJ2-2	ASSLGLGTRDRSLF
TRBV18	few	TRBJ2-3	ASSTLLGTGELTDTQY
TRBV12-3/TRBV12-4	many	TRBJ1-2	ASSFPSAPAHGYT
TRBV4-1	few	TRBJ1-2	ASSRTLPGRNYGYT
TRBV4-3	-	TRBJ2-1	ASSQDLREFYNEQF
TRBV12-3/TRBV12-4	many	TRBJ2-1	ASSLQGVMNEQF
TRBV24-1	few	TRBJ2-3	ATSDGGSTDTQY
TRBV28	many	TRBJ2-3	ASSFTGQGDTQY
TRBV7-3	many	TRBJ2-3	ASSSPGAPTDTQY
TRBV6-2/TRBV6-3	few	TRBJ2-1	ASSIRFGEQF
TRBV5-1	many	TRBJ1-5	ASRFGVAYNQPQH
TRBV20-1	many	TRBJ2-3	SARDEGGTGLDTQY
TRBV19	-	TRBJ2-7	ASSIGSGRLYEQY
TRBV5-1	many	TRBJ2-1	ASTDTSSYNEQF
TRBV2	-	TRBJ1-4	ASGAGGGLGEKLF
TRBV28	many	TRBJ2-3	ASSSINRDTQY
TRBV15	-	TRBJ1-5	ATSIGDSNQPQH